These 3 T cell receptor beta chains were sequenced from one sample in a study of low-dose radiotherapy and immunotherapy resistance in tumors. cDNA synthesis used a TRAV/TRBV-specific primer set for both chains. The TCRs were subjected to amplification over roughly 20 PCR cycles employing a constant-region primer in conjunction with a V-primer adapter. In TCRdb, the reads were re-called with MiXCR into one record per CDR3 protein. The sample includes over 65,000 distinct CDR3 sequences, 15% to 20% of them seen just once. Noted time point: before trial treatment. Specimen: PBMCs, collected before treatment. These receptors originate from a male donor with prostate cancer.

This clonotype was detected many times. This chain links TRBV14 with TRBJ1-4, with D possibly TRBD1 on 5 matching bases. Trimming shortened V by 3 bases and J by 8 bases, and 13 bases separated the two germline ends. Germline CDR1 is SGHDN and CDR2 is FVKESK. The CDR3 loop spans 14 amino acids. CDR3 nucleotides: TGTGCCAGCAGCCAGGATTTCGGGGCCGAAAAACTGTTTTTT. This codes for CASSQDFGAEKLFF.

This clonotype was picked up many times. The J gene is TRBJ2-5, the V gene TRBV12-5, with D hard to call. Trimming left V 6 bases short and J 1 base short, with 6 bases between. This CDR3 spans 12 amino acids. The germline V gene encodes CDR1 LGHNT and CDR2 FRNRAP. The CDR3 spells CASGAIQETQYF. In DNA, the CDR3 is TGTGCTAGTGGGGCCATCCAAGAGACCCAGTACTTC.

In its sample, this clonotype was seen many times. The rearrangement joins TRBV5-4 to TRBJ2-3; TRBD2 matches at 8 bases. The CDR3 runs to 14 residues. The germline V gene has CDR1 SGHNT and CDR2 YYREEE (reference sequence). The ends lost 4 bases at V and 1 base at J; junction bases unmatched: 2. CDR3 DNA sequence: TGTGCCAGCAGCAATAGCGGGGGCACAGATACGCAGTATTTT. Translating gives CASSNSGGTDTQYF.